This paragraph reports one TCR beta chain. Its antigen remains unidentified. This specimen belongs to a study of T cell responses to AZD1222 COVID-19 vaccine. Across the study: Combined were second doses at about 4 or about 12 weeks.

Whole-study findings and limits: Repertoire sampling occurred only after the peak T cell response. Targets within unmutated variant regions were reportedly found for nearly half of spike-specific TCRs.

V lost 3 bases and J 7 bases, leaving 12 bases between the germline ends. This CDR3 is 13 amino acids long. Germline values: CDR1 DFQATT, CDR2 SNEGSKA (reference sequence). Some clones are missing from TCRdb's copy, which holds only in-frame ones; the method was immunoSEQ multiplex PCR. This table holds more than 100,000 clones, 88% found once. The receptor was derived from an adult in good health. Sequencing was performed on peripheral blood, taken on day 0 of AZD1222 vaccination. This chain links TRBV20-1 with TRBJ1-4, with a weak D call TRBD1 (6 bases). For the CDR3, the DNA is TGCAGTGCTAGTACAGGGATTAGTGAAAAACTGTTTTTT. Translating it yields CSASTGISEKLFF.